A selection of T cell receptor beta chains follows, all from one sample in a study of blood T cell repertoires in COVID-19. The data were produced by immunoSEQ multiplex PCR, yet TCRdb's version contains in-frame clones alone and is incomplete. The data show tens of thousands of clones, 77% seen once. The specimen was peripheral blood. The receptors here all came from a woman in her 70s with acute or convalescent COVID-19. Each CDR3 is given with its conserved first and last residue. Some rows have no size entry. The others give once, few or many, or a class for an expanded clone.

CDR3aa,j_gene,abundance,v_gene
CASSSITSGGALNIQYF,TRBJ2-4,.,TRBV28
CASSSPGRQDGQFF,TRBJ2-1,.,TRBV9
CASSYFGTGNEKLFF,TRBJ1-4,.,TRBV6-5
CASSSRTGNGYTF,TRBJ1-2,.,TRBV7-3
CASIPGLYTGYGYTF,TRBJ1-2,.,TRBV28
CASSVGGGRAQYF,TRBJ2-5,.,TRBV9
CASSSTGTGSPLHF,TRBJ1-6,.,TRBV7-3
CASSEDREVRNGYTF,TRBJ1-2,.,TRBV27
CATSGQGHLNYGYTF,TRBJ1-2,.,TRBV15
CASSLAGTATNEKLFF,TRBJ1-4,many,TRBV11-2
CASSAAPGGREKLFF,TRBJ1-4,.,TRBV9
CASSLEQSYGYTF,TRBJ1-2,.,TRBV5-6
CASSSGQGYGYTF,TRBJ1-2,once,TRBV12-3/TRBV12-4
CASSWDGTQAYEQYF,TRBJ2-7,.,TRBV5-5
CASRTSGTGWNNQPQHF,TRBJ1-5,.,TRBV28
CASSRNPTGATEAFF,TRBJ1-1,.,TRBV3-1/TRBV3-2
CASNPSGIYGYTF,TRBJ1-2,few,TRBV19
CASSDIGAPYEQYF,TRBJ2-7,.,TRBV6-1
CAISGAGLAGYTF,TRBJ1-2,few,TRBV10-3
CASSIRRGARSYGYTF,TRBJ1-2,.,TRBV19
CASSRGQGGLYSPLHF,TRBJ1-6,.,TRBV3-1/TRBV3-2
CASSEAPPTGYSNQPQHF,TRBJ1-5,.,TRBV2
CASSLVTGGNYGYTF,TRBJ1-2,once,TRBV5-5
CASSLGTSDSFTYEQYF,TRBJ2-7,.,TRBV5-5
CASSQSFSGTNYGYTF,TRBJ1-2,.,TRBV4-1
CASSINRGHSYNEQFF,TRBJ2-1,.,TRBV19
CASSLEGSDKSQPQHF,TRBJ1-5,.,TRBV11-2
CSGGELAGATGELFF,TRBJ2-2,once,TRBV29-1
CASSYNSHGPQYF,TRBJ2-5,.,TRBV6-5
CASSLGQGRNSPLHF,TRBJ1-6,.,TRBV18
CASSFGGADGYTF,TRBJ1-2,.,TRBV7-9
CASSESLASGNYYEQYF,TRBJ2-7,.,TRBV25-1
CASKVTDSRYEQYF,TRBJ2-7,.,TRBV6-5
CASSLGYPSDRTLTSEQYF,TRBJ2-7,few,TRBV5-1
CASSQGQNTDTQYF,TRBJ2-3,.,TRBV28
CASSIDGQLWHSPLHF,TRBJ1-6,.,TRBV19
CASSLIRQGGQPQHF,TRBJ1-5,.,TRBV7-2
CASSIIGAQGEQYF,TRBJ2-7,.,TRBV19
CSVEDTGGYTF,TRBJ1-2,.,TRBV29-1
CSVEVVLAGSGEQFF,TRBJ2-1,.,TRBV29-1
CASSLAQRYEQYF,TRBJ2-7,.,TRBV5-1
CASSIGRDIYGYTF,TRBJ1-2,.,TRBV19
CASSRGQSNSPLHF,TRBJ1-6,.,TRBV5-4
CASSFVPGSEATEAFF,TRBJ1-1,.,TRBV5-1
CASSLQGSYRTQYF,TRBJ2-5,.,TRBV7-2
CSVGGLDSNQPQHF,TRBJ1-5,once,TRBV29-1
CASSLGLGGQETQYF,TRBJ2-5,.,TRBV5-4
CAWSVEGQGSFYNSPLHF,TRBJ1-6,.,TRBV30
CASSSAGQRNTEAFF,TRBJ1-1,few,TRBV5-1
CASSSPGTAYNEQFF,TRBJ2-1,once,TRBV18
CASSPSGQETQYF,TRBJ2-5,.,TRBV18
CASSQDPSGDTQYF,TRBJ2-3,.,TRBV4-2